These T cell receptor beta chains were read from a single sample in a study of human T cells and chemical hapten exposure. TCRdb re-called the RACE reads with MiXCR, one entry per CDR3 protein. This sample has under 130,000 distinct CDR3 sequences, with approximately 9.9% found just once. Sample: whole blood, taken in connection with sensitization to the hapten diphenylcyclopropenone (DPC). These receptors came from a woman in her 40s with alopecia areata. Some clones in this sample may be carry-over from other donors' samples. Both conserved end residues are part of each CDR3.

TRBV7-9	TRBJ2-7	CASSFLAGNSYEQYF
TRBV28	TRBJ2-6	CASTLTAGLTSGANVLTF
TRBV11-2	TRBJ2-1	CASSPPGGSSYNEQFF
TRBV7-2	TRBJ1-2	CASNLKQGSGYTF
TRBV6-5	TRBJ1-1	CDSSLDRLGEAFF
TRBV27	TRBJ2-1	CASTLGGRGNEQFF
TRBV13	TRBJ2-1	CASSSRLEGREQFF
TRBV7-3	TRBJ2-1	CASSFGQGNEQFF
TRBV10-3	TRBJ1-1	CAISELGTGGGNTEAFF
TRBV7-9	TRBJ2-3	CASSTEAPDTQYF
TRBV12-3/TRBV12-4	TRBJ1-2	CASNPGGKDYGYTF
TRBV10-3	TRBJ2-7	CAISSTGGDSHEQYF
TRBV12-3/TRBV12-4	TRBJ1-1	CASSLSSRAAEAFF
TRBV6-5	TRBJ2-1	CASTPRGTSGSYNEQFF
TRBV7-2	TRBJ2-5	CASSLVLAGPQETQYF
TRBV5-1	TRBJ2-7	CASNLGGEQYF
TRBV28	TRBJ2-3	CASRTPGTSGSDTQYF
TRBV6-2/TRBV6-3	TRBJ2-5	CASSLPQETQYF
TRBV28	TRBJ2-2	CASSVAGGLTGELFF
TRBV9	TRBJ1-6	CASSVGTQIRNSPLHF
TRBV6-2/TRBV6-3	TRBJ2-3	CASSSPPHTQYF
TRBV11-2	TRBJ2-5	CASSQESETQYF
TRBV27	TRBJ1-5	CASSRGQPNQPQHF
TRBV4-3	TRBJ2-2	CASSKGQGRTGELFF
TRBV10-2	TRBJ1-2	CAILPVLGGYTF
TRBV7-9	TRBJ1-3	CASSNPGLSGNTIYF
TRBV2	TRBJ1-3	CASSGGRSGNTIYF
TRBV9	TRBJ2-7	CASSGRPTYEQYF
TRBV20-1	TRBJ2-3	CSARDRGRADTQYF
TRBV12-3/TRBV12-4	TRBJ1-1	CASSRQGLTEAFF
TRBV4-1	TRBJ1-1	CASSPQIDDEAFF
TRBV19	TRBJ2-7	CASSNGDRYEQYF
TRBV29-1	TRBJ2-1	CSVFAIEIEQFF
TRBV7-2	TRBJ1-2	CASSLTRNNYGYTF
TRBV5-6	TRBJ2-3	CASSEAASTDTQYF
TRBV4-3	TRBJ2-7	CASSQDSGTGTYEQYF
TRBV10-2	TRBJ2-2	CASSVPGGELFF